The clone carrying this TCR beta chain came up a few times. Its specificity is not known. The germline V and J ends were trimmed by 9 bases and 6 bases, with 8 bases remaining between them. The CDR3 length is 10 residues. The V gene's germline CDR1 is LNHDA and CDR2 SQIVND (reference sequence). The record originates from a study of PD-L1 blockade in urothelial cancer. For the study at large: Blood was tested 3 weeks (second dose) and 6 weeks into treatment. Specimens of blood held a median count of roughly 150,000 T cells.

Stated time point: peripheral blood 6 weeks after treatment start. Pretreatment and on-treatment blood mononuclear cell samples were taken, totaling between 1 and 8 time points per patient. Produced via immunoSEQ multiplex PCR; TCRdb's table is partial and in-frame only. Among 35,000 to 45,000 clones listed, roughly 81% were seen once. Findings and limits, study-wide: Where pretreatment blood TCR clonality fell below the median, better survival was predicted.

The specimen was PBMCs, collected around atezolizumab (anti-PD-L1) treatment. The receptor comes from a man aged 65 to 85 with urothelial cancer. This sequence joins TRBV19 and TRBJ1-1; the D gene is possibly TRBD1 (6 bases). CDR3 bases: TGTGCCAGCGGGGGGCCTGAAGCTTTCTTT. Its translation is CASGGPEAFF.